This T cell receptor (beta chain) was identified in a study of blood T cell repertoires in COVID-19. Across the whole study: The origin of the acute and convalescent COVID-19 samples was the United States, Italy and Spain.

Unmatched junction bases numbered 15, after V lost 6 bases and J lost 4 bases. Germline-derived CDR1 and CDR2 are MNHEY and SMNVEV (reference sequence). CDR3 size: 17 residues. Original processing notes: Reference gene primers were amplified, and this amplification served to estimate nucleated cell counts. Assay: immunoSEQ multiplex PCR; the TCRdb copy retains only in-frame clones and omits some. D and trimming were read from the DNA, whereas the V and J calls and clone size are those reported in that table. This table holds 210,000 or so clones, around 91% found once. The rearrangement uses TRBV27 and TRBJ2-3; 8 bases are shared with TRBD2. The sample taken for sequencing was peripheral blood. This TCR derives from a man aged 50-59 years with acute or convalescent COVID-19. The CDR3: CASRAGFERGPPDTQYF. CDR3 sequence (DNA): TGTGCCAGCAGAGCAGGCTTTGAGCGGGGGCCCCCAGATACGCAGTATTTT.